A selection of T cell receptor beta chains follows, all from one sample in a study of blood T cell repertoires in COVID-19. Sequenced by immunoSEQ multiplex PCR; TCRdb stores in-frame clones only, minus some. Of some 50,000 clones listed, around 82% are singletons. Sequenced input: peripheral blood. These receptors were taken from a woman of 80 years or more with acute or convalescent COVID-19. CDR3s include the opening cysteine and the closing phenylalanine or tryptophan. A D gene is named only where the DNA matches it firmly. The listing skips clone size in some rows; elsewhere it reads once, few, many or a size class.

j_call	v_call	clone_size	d_call	cdr3_aa	cdr3_nt
TRBJ2-1	TRBV11-3	.	TRBD1	CASSFGGQGDRGNEQFF	TGTGCCAGCAGCTTTGGGGGACAGGGGGACCGGGGGAATGAGCAGTTCTTC
TRBJ2-2	TRBV3-1/TRBV3-2	once	.	CASSQGPDTGELFF	TGTGCCAGCAGCCAAGGCCCAGACACCGGGGAGCTGTTTTTT
TRBJ2-2	TRBV7-9	.	TRBD2	CASSSTGGLGTGELFF	TGTGCCAGCAGCTCGACGGGGGGGCTGGGAACCGGGGAGCTGTTTTTT
TRBJ1-1	TRBV27	few	.	CASSHRDMNTEAFF	TGTGCCAGCAGTCACAGGGATATGAACACTGAAGCTTTCTTT
TRBJ1-2	TRBV7-2	once	.	CASRPSGYGYTF	TGTGCCAGCAGGCCATCAGGGTATGGCTACACCTTC
TRBJ2-2	TRBV11-2	once	TRBD2	CGSTRWGLAGSANTGELFF	TGTGGCAGCACCAGGTGGGGACTAGCGGGAAGCGCGAACACCGGGGAGCTGTTTTTT
TRBJ1-6	TRBV5-1	.	TRBD1	CATGTGDSPLHF	TGCGCCACCGGGACAGGGGATTCACCCCTCCACTTT
TRBJ2-6	TRBV18	.	.	CASSPPSSGANVLTF	TGTGCCAGCTCACCTCCTAGCTCTGGGGCCAACGTCCTGACTTTC
TRBJ2-7	TRBV7-2	.	.	CASSLNHGYEQYF	TGTGCCAGCAGCTTAAACCACGGCTACGAGCAGTACTTC
TRBJ2-7	TRBV7-2	.	TRBD1	CASSGRTGGEQYF	TGTGCCAGCAGCGGGCGGACAGGGGGCGAGCAGTACTTC
TRBJ2-3	TRBV29-1	.	.	CSVRRPGLSRDTQYF	TGCAGCGTCCGACGACCGGGACTCAGCCGGGATACGCAGTATTTT
TRBJ2-7	TRBV5-5	.	.	CASSLQGPEQYF	TGTGCCAGCAGCCTGCAGGGGCCCGAGCAGTACTTC
TRBJ1-4	TRBV10-2	.	.	CASRGVRMTNEKLFF	TGCGCCAGCCGGGGGGTACGGATGACTAATGAAAAACTGTTTTTT
TRBJ2-3	TRBV6-6	once	TRBD2	CASSYVQGLTDTQYF	TGTGCCAGCAGTTACGTTCAGGGACTAACAGATACGCAGTATTTT
TRBJ2-7	TRBV12-2	.	.	CASRIQGAREQYF	TGTGCAAGTCGTATCCAGGGGGCGAGGGAGCAGTACTTC
TRBJ2-5	TRBV11-2	.	TRBD1	CASSLGQYQETQYF	TGTGCCAGCAGCCTGGGACAGTACCAAGAGACCCAGTACTTC
TRBJ1-3	TRBV5-5	.	.	CASSLVTGGNTIYF	TGTGCCAGCAGCTTGGTTACAGGGGGAAACACCATATATTTT
TRBJ2-1	TRBV10-1	.	.	CASSESSPGVRFF	TGCGCCAGCAGTGAGTCGAGCCCCGGTGTGCGGTTCTTC
TRBJ1-2	TRBV7-2	.	TRBD1	CASSSPGQGSYGYTF	TGTGCCAGCAGTTCGCCGGGACAGGGAAGCTATGGCTACACCTTC
TRBJ1-2	TRBV5-6	.	.	CASSLFSGGVDYGYTF	TGTGCCAGCAGCTTGTTTTCGGGTGGCGTTGACTATGGCTACACCTTC
TRBJ2-2	TRBV5-1	.	.	CASSWGTSNTGELFF	TGCGCCAGCAGCTGGGGGACTTCGAACACCGGGGAGCTGTTTTTT
TRBJ2-7	TRBV6-5	.	TRBD2	CASRTSGVSSYEQYF	TGTGCCAGCAGAACTAGCGGGGTTAGCTCCTACGAGCAGTACTTC
TRBJ2-4	TRBV14	once	TRBD1	CASSQWGFTGGIRGAKNIQYF	TGTGCCAGCAGCCAATGGGGTTTCACAGGGGGAATACGCGGAGCCAAAAACATTCAGTACTTC
TRBJ1-3	TRBV7-3	.	.	CASIPHSGNTIYF	TGTGCCAGCATTCCACACTCTGGAAACACCATATATTTT
TRBJ2-1	TRBV9	once	.	CASSPGGSTYNEQFF	TGTGCCAGCAGCCCCGGGGGATCAACCTACAATGAGCAGTTCTTC
TRBJ2-7	TRBV5-1	.	TRBD1	CASSLAWAGGNEQYF	TGCGCCAGCAGCTTGGCCTGGGCAGGGGGCAACGAGCAGTACTTC
TRBJ1-2	TRBV5-1	once	TRBD1	CASSLWRDSRDGYTF	TGCGCCAGCAGCTTGTGGAGGGACAGCCGGGATGGCTACACCTTC
TRBJ1-2	TRBV6-5	.	TRBD1	CASSYQTTGYGYTF	TGTGCCAGCAGTTACCAGACGACAGGGTATGGCTACACCTTC
TRBJ1-4	TRBV9	.	.	CASSVGLLTGRTNEKLFF	TGTGCCAGCAGCGTAGGTCTCCTCACGGGAAGAACTAATGAAAAACTGTTTTTT
TRBJ1-1	TRBV10-2	.	.	CASSESPLTNTEAFF	TGCGCCAGCAGTGAGTCCCCCCTGACTAACACTGAAGCTTTCTTT
TRBJ1-1	TRBV6-5	.	TRBD1	CASRRQQGQYTEAFF	TGTGCCAGCAGGAGACAACAGGGGCAGTACACTGAAGCTTTCTTT
TRBJ1-3	TRBV6-5	.	.	CASSSAGNTIYF	TGTGCCAGCAGTTCGGCTGGAAACACCATATATTTT
TRBJ2-3	TRBV18	.	.	CASSRSGSSTDTQYF	TGTGCCAGCTCACGTTCGGGGTCTAGCACAGATACGCAGTATTTT
TRBJ1-5	TRBV30	.	TRBD1	CAAGDRVDQPQHF	TGTGCCGCCGGAGACAGGGTTGATCAGCCCCAGCATTTT
TRBJ1-6	TRBV4-1	.	.	CASSQDLVWSSYNSPLHF	TGCGCCAGCAGCCAAGACCTAGTCTGGAGCTCCTATAATTCACCCCTCCACTTT
TRBJ1-4	TRBV19	.	TRBD1	CASSIAGQLFATNEKLFF	TGTGCCAGTAGTATAGCGGGACAGCTGTTTGCAACTAATGAAAAACTGTTTTTT
TRBJ1-4	TRBV13	.	TRBD1	CASSPHTGGRDEKLFF	TGTGCCAGCAGCCCACATACAGGGGGTAGGGATGAAAAACTGTTTTTT
TRBJ2-7	TRBV27	.	TRBD2	CASGGVRDF	TGTGCCAGCGGGGGGGTTCGGGACTTC
TRBJ2-3	TRBV6-2/TRBV6-3	.	TRBD2	CASSSPGLADEDTQYF	TGTGCCAGCAGTTCGCCGGGACTAGCGGATGAGGATACGCAGTATTTT
TRBJ2-2	TRBV4-1	few	.	CASSHLSKGFDTGELFF	TGCGCCAGCAGCCATTTGTCCAAGGGGTTTGACACCGGGGAGCTGTTTTTT
TRBJ1-2	TRBV6-6	.	.	CASSYSQPMEDYGYTF	TGTGCCAGCAGTTACTCCCAGCCCATGGAGGACTATGGCTACACCTTC
TRBJ2-7	TRBV2	few	TRBD1	CASTSDRDSYEQYF	TGTGCCAGCACCTCGGACAGGGACTCCTACGAGCAGTACTTC
TRBJ2-5	TRBV19	few	TRBD2	CASRAAGEEETQYF	TGTGCCAGTAGGGCAGCGGGGGAGGAAGAGACCCAGTACTTC
TRBJ2-7	TRBV6-5	.	.	CASSYSPGYSYEQYF	TGTGCCAGCAGTTACTCCCCCGGGTATTCCTACGAGCAGTACTTC
TRBJ2-3	TRBV19	.	.	CASRGAWTQYF	TGTGCCAGTAGGGGGGCCTGGACGCAGTATTTT
TRBJ2-7	TRBV5-1	.	.	CASSFDSTYEQYF	TGCGCCAGCAGCTTCGACAGTACCTACGAGCAGTACTTC
TRBJ1-2	TRBV15	.	.	CATSRDRYGYTF	TGTGCCACCAGCAGAGATCGGTATGGCTACACCTTC
TRBJ2-3	TRBV3-1/TRBV3-2	.	TRBD2	CASSLRGDYTDTQYF	TGTGCCAGCAGCCTGCGGGGGGACTACACAGATACGCAGTATTTT
TRBJ1-4	TRBV5-5	.	.	CASSSTAGAGQNEKLFF	TGTGCCAGCAGCTCCACCGCAGGGGCGGGCCAAAATGAAAAACTGTTTTTT
TRBJ1-1	TRBV7-9	.	TRBD1	CASSDQTGSAFF	TGTGCCAGCAGCGATCAGACAGGGAGCGCTTTCTTT
TRBJ1-1	TRBV29-1	.	.	CSVVAGASFNTEAFF	TGCAGCGTTGTTGCAGGGGCTAGTTTCAACACTGAAGCTTTCTTT
TRBJ1-1	TRBV12-5	.	TRBD1	CASGLDTGAHEAFF	TGTGCTAGTGGTTTAGACACAGGGGCCCATGAAGCTTTCTTT
TRBJ1-1	TRBV27	.	.	CASSFGGAYTEAFF	TGTGCCAGCAGTTTTGGAGGGGCGTACACTGAAGCTTTCTTT